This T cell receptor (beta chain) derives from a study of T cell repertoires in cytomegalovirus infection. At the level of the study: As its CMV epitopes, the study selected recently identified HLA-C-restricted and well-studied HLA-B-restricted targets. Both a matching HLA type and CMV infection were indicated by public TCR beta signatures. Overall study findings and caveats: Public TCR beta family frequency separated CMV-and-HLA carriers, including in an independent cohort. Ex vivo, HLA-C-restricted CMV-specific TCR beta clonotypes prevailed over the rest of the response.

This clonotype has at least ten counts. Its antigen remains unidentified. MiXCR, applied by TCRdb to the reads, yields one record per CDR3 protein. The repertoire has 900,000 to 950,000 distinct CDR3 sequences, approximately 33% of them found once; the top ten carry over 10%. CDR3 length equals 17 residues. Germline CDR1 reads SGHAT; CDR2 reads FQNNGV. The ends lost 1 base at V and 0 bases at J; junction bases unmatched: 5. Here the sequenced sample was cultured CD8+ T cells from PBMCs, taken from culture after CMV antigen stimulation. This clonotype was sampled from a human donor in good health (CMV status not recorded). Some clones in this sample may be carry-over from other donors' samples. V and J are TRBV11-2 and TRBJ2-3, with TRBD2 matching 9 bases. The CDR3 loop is CASSLVVAGESTDTQYF. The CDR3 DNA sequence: TGTGCCAGCAGCTTAGTGGTAGCGGGGGAGAGCACAGATACGCAGTATTTT.